One sample yielded the 27 T cell receptor beta chains listed below, sequenced in a study of vaccination effects on CD4 cells after COVID-19. Clones were sequenced by immunoSEQ multiplex PCR, and TCRdb holds only the in-frame ones, with some missing. The sample includes 25,000 to 35,000 clones, around 75% seen only once; the top ten take 25% to 30%. Antigens for these TCRs are unknown. Antigen-specific CD4+ T cells were expanded with viral peptide pools in the ViraFEST assay before sequencing. CD4+ T cell isolation took place after approximately 11 days of culture. Vaccinated recipients, who were negative for nucleocapsid antibodies, had no history of SARS-CoV-2 infection. Material: CD4+ T cells from PBMCs cultured with SARS-CoV-2 spike peptides, obtained before COVID-19 vaccination. These receptor sequences come from a human donor who received a COVID-19 vaccine.

V usage is TRBV3-1 (or the pseudogene TRBV3-2) and J usage is TRBJ2-3, with D unresolved. Germline V gene lookup returns CDR1 LGHDT and CDR2 YNNKEL (reference sequence). CDR3 length: 12 amino acids. V gave up 5 bases and J gave up 7 bases, with 10 bases separating them. The CDR3 spells CASSYLGNTQYF. CDR3 bases: TGTGCCAGCAGCTACCTAGGAAATACGCAGTATTTT.

The V and J genes are TRBV30 and TRBJ2-4, with D maybe TRBD2 (6 bases). V gave up 5 bases and J gave up 0 bases, with 8 bases separating them. The CDR3 covers 13 residues. Germline values: CDR1 GTSNPN, CDR2 SVGIG (reference sequence). As DNA, the CDR3 is TGTGCCTGGTCGGGGGTAGCCAAAAACATTCAGTACTTC. Encoded protein: CAWSGVAKNIQYF.

The chain couples TRBV4-3 to TRBJ1-2; possibly TRBD1 for D (5 bases). Germline values: CDR1 LGHNA, CDR2 YSLEER. Trimming cost V 2 bases and J 5 bases, with 12 bases left between them. CDR3 size: 14 residues. The CDR3 is CASSQMGVGYGYTF. CDR3 sequence (DNA): TGCGCCAGCAGCCAAATGGGGGTCGGATATGGCTACACCTTC.

The V gene is TRBV29-1, the J gene TRBJ1-1; TRBD1 matches at 8 bases. There are 13 residues in the CDR3. Germline CDR1 and CDR2: SQVTM and ANQGSEA. The trim removed 6 bases at V and 0 bases at J, leaving 3 bases unmatched. The CDR3 DNA is TGCAGCGTCCGGACAGGGATGAACACTGAAGCTTTCTTT. Translating it yields CSVRTGMNTEAFF.

The chain carries TRBV27 and TRBJ2-5, with D perhaps matching TRBD2 (6 bases). Trimming took 5 bases from V and 4 from J, leaving 20 bases between them. There are 16 residues in the CDR3. The germline V gene encodes CDR1 MNHEY and CDR2 SMNVEV (reference sequence). The CDR3 coding sequence is TGTGCCAGCAGTATTGCGGGGCCGGGGTATACAGAGACCCAGTACTTC. Translated: CASSIAGPGYTETQYF.

The chain has TRBV19 and TRBJ2-7; D may be TRBD2 (6 bases). The V end lost 2 bases, the J end lost 4 bases, and 15 bases lay between the germline ends. The CDR3 runs to 15 residues. From germline, CDR1 is LNHDA and CDR2 SQIVND (reference sequence). This chain's CDR3 is CASSISSGEGYEQYF. Written as DNA, the CDR3 is TGTGCCAGTAGTATAAGTTCGGGGGAAGGGTACGAGCAGTACTTC. The entire variable domain, with the rest obtained from reference TRBV19 and TRBJ2-7, is as follows: DGGITQSPKYLFRKEGQNVTLSCEQNLNHDAMYWYRQDPGQGLRLIYYSQIVNDFQKGDIAEGYSVSREKKESFPLTVTSAQKNPTAFYLCASSISSGEGYEQYFGPGTRLTVT.

This clone was counted a few times. The chain has TRBV3-1 (or the pseudogene TRBV3-2) and TRBJ2-2; no reliable D call. V lost 1 base and J 0 bases, leaving 0 bases between the germline ends. Germline CDR1 and CDR2: LGHDT and YNNKEL (reference sequence). The CDR3 extends over 13 amino acids. The CDR3 region is CASSQANTGELFF. The CDR3 DNA reads as TGTGCCAGCAGCCAAGCGAACACCGGGGAGCTGTTTTTT.

In nucleotides, the CDR3 is TGTGCCAGCAGCCAAGATCTCAGGGCGAGGGTGGAGACCCAGTACTTC. Encoded protein: CASSQDLRARVETQYF. The chain recombines TRBV3-1 (or the pseudogene TRBV3-2) with TRBJ2-5; TRBD1 or TRBD2 may be the D gene (5 bases each). CDR3 size: 16 residues. CDR1 LGHDT and CDR2 YNNKEL come from the germline V gene (reference sequence). The germline V and J ends were trimmed by 0 bases and 5 bases, with 16 bases remaining between them.

The chain couples TRBV5-1 to TRBJ2-5; 7 bases agree with TRBD2. The CDR3 spans 14 residues. V shed 3 bases, J shed 0 bases, and the junction held 2 bases outside the gene matches. Germline V gene data show CDR1 as SGHRS and CDR2 as YFSETQ. CDR3 bases: TGCGCCAGCAGCTACGGACTAGACCAAGAGACCCAGTACTTC. It codes for CASSYGLDQETQYF.

The chain joins TRBV5-1 to TRBJ2-3; weak D call: TRBD2 (6 bases). Germline V lookup: CDR1 SGHRS, CDR2 YFSETQ. V lost 3 bases and J 0 bases, leaving 17 bases between the germline ends. This CDR3 spans 17 amino acids. The CDR3 DNA is TGCGCCAGCAGCTCGACACCGGGCGGGACTAGCACAGATACGCAGTATTTT. Its translation: CASSSTPGGTSTDTQYF.

Here the CDR3 reads CSVASAYEQYF. The CDR3 DNA reads TGCAGCGTTGCGTCGGCCTACGAGCAGTACTTC. The chain carries TRBV29-1 and TRBJ2-7, with no clear D. The V end was cut by 4 bases, the J end by 2 bases, with 6 bases between. Germline assignment: CDR1 SQVTM and CDR2 ANQGSEA. The CDR3 contains 11 residues.

This sequence joins TRBV6-2 or TRBV6-3 and TRBJ2-7, with D possibly TRBD1 on 5 matching bases. Germline CDR1 is MNHEY and CDR2 is SVGEGT. CDR3 length: 16 amino acids. The V end lost 4 bases, the J end lost 5 bases, and 21 bases lay between the germline ends. The CDR3 nucleotides read TGTGCCAGCAGTTCCAGGGTCGGAGTCCTTCCTCACGAGCAGTACTTC. This gives the protein CASSSRVGVLPHEQYF.

As regards this clone: An end of the junction does not agree with germline; a read error may underlie this. The rearrangement uses TRBV7-7 and TRBJ2-2; 8 bases map to TRBD1. The CDR3 is 13 residues long. Germline CDR1 reads SSHAT; CDR2 reads FNYEAQ (reference sequence). This CDR3 reads CASSLGQGGELFF. CDR3 nucleotides: TGTGCTAGCAGCTTAGGACAGGGCGGGGAGCTGTTTTTT.

This chain joins TRBV6-2 or TRBV6-3 and TRBJ1-1; possibly TRBD1 for D (6 bases). Germline values: CDR1 MNHEY, CDR2 SVGEGT. The CDR3 extends over 16 amino acids. Trimming removed 2 bases at V and 1 base at J, with 14 bases between. The CDR3 bases are TGTGCCAGCAGTTACAGGGGGGGGTCACCGAACACTGAAGCTTTCTTT. Translation gives CASSYRGGSPNTEAFF.

The chain recombines TRBV5-8 with TRBJ2-2; TRBD2 is a possible D gene (7 bases). The CDR3 totals 15 residues. Trimming removed 4 bases at V and 3 bases at J, with 13 bases between. CDR1 is SGHTS and CDR2 is YDEGEE in the germline V gene. CDR3 sequence: CASSLGGGYTGELFF. CDR3 bases: TGTGCCAGCAGCCTGGGCGGGGGCTACACCGGGGAGCTGTTTTTT.

The gene calls are TRBV19 and TRBJ1-5, with D unresolved. The CDR3 has 13 amino acids. V dropped 1 base and J dropped 5 bases, with 6 bases sitting between them. Germline V gene sequence: CDR1 LNHDA, CDR2 SQIVND (reference sequence). CDR3 in DNA: TGTGCCAGTAGTATAGCCGTGGATCAGCCCCAGCATTTT. Protein sequence: CASSIAVDQPQHF.

The rearrangement links TRBV5-1 to TRBJ1-6; D call uncertain. Looked up from germline, CDR1 is SGHRS and CDR2 is YFSETQ. The CDR3 is made up of 14 amino acids. V was trimmed by 1 base and J by 11 bases, leaving 13 bases between them. CDR3 loop: CASSLTALDPPLHF. The CDR3 nucleotides are TGCGCCAGCAGCTTGACGGCACTCGACCCACCCCTCCACTTT. The whole variable domain, filled in from reference TRBV5-1 and TRBJ1-6, reads KAGVTQTPRYLIKTRGQQVTLSCSPISGHRSVSWYQQTPGQGLQFLFEYFSETQRNKGNFPGRFSGRQFSNSRSEMNVSTLELGDSALYLCASSLTALDPPLHFGNGTRLTVT.

V and J are TRBV3-1 (or the pseudogene TRBV3-2) and TRBJ2-1, with D unclear. V shed 3 bases and J shed 6 bases, with 12 bases lying between them. Germline V gene lookup returns CDR1 LGHDT and CDR2 YNNKEL (reference sequence). The CDR3 runs to 14 residues. CDR3 loop: CASSQGGILNEQFF. For the CDR3, the DNA is TGTGCCAGCAGCCAGGGTGGGATCCTCAATGAGCAGTTCTTC.

V gene TRBV7-8 combines with J gene TRBJ1-2, with TRBD1 matching over 8 bases. The CDR3 runs 14 residues. The germline CDR1 and CDR2 sequences are SGHVS and FQNEAQ. With V trimmed by 1 base and J by 4 bases, 2 bases remained unmatched. In DNA, the CDR3 is TGTGCCAGCAGCTTAGGACAGGGGATCTATGGCTACACCTTC. Protein: CASSLGQGIYGYTF. The full variable domain, completed using reference TRBV7-8 and TRBJ1-2, is GAGVSQSPRYKVAKRGQDVALRCDPISGHVSLFWYQQALGQGPEFLTYFQNEAQLDKSGLPSDRFFAERPEGSVSTLKIQRTQQEDSAVYLCASSLGQGIYGYTFGSGTRLTVV.

This sequence joins TRBV27 and TRBJ2-1; TRBD2 is a possible D gene (5 bases). CDR3 length: 12 residues. Between the trimmed V and J ends, which lost 5 bases and 12 bases, there was a span of 14 bases. Germline CDR1 MNHEY, CDR2 SMNVEV (reference sequence). CDR3 coding DNA: TGTGCCAGCAGTGCGGCGGGCGCGAGGCAGTTCTTC. It specifies CASSAAGARQFF.

The V call is TRBV29-1, the J call TRBJ2-1; 10 bases fit TRBD2. V lost 4 bases to trimming and J lost 9 bases; unmatched junction nucleotides: 9. Germline-derived CDR1 and CDR2 are SQVTM and ANQGSEA. CDR3 length: 14 amino acids. The CDR3 DNA reads TGCAGCGTTGTTCTAGGGTTAGCGGGAGGTGAGCAGTTCTTC. This translates into CSVVLGLAGGEQFF.

The V call is TRBV9, the J call TRBJ2-7, with 9 bases fitting TRBD2. J lost 7 bases, V lost 0 bases, and 8 bases had no gene match. The CDR3 has 15 amino acids. CDR1 is SGDLS and CDR2 is YYNGEE in the germline V gene. The CDR3 reads CASSVDGTSSGEQYF. The CDR3 coding sequence is TGTGCCAGCAGCGTAGATGGGACTAGCTCTGGGGAGCAGTACTTC.

This sequence joins TRBV5-6 and TRBJ1-2; 9 nucleotides align to TRBD1. V shed 3 bases and J 0 bases; nucleotides not matched to a gene: 6. The CDR3 contains 16 residues. Germline CDR1 is SGHDT and CDR2 is YYEEEE. CDR3 nucleotide sequence: TGTGCCAGCAGCTGGACAGGGGCCTTTTCTAACTATGGCTACACCTTC. It translates to CASSWTGAFSNYGYTF.

The chain joins TRBV6-5 to TRBJ1-2; tentative D call: TRBD1 (5 bases). This CDR3 is built from 15 residues. Germline V CDR1 and CDR2: MNHEY, SVGAGI. The ends were cut back, 1 base at V and 4 bases at J, with 13 bases in the middle. CDR3 DNA: TGTGCCAGCAGTTACTACAACCAGGGTGCCTATGGCTACACCTTC. This codes for CASSYYNQGAYGYTF.

This chain's CDR3 is CAWSPLDRDNSPLHF. CDR3 DNA: TGTGCCTGGAGTCCCTTAGACAGGGACAATTCACCCCTCCACTTT. The chain links TRBV30 to TRBJ1-6, with TRBD1 matching 7 bases. V was clipped by 2 bases and J by 7 bases; unmatched bases: 8. The CDR3 has 15 residues. Germline V lookup: CDR1 GTSNPN, CDR2 SVGIG (reference sequence).

The chain has TRBV5-1 and TRBJ1-1; possible D gene TRBD1, 5 bases. The germline gives CDR1 SGHRS, CDR2 YFSETQ. Between the trimmed V and J ends, which lost 4 bases and 4 bases, there was a span of 17 bases. The CDR3 contains 15 residues. The CDR3 is CASSLRTGPGTEAFF. CDR3 nucleotides: TGCGCCAGCAGCCTAAGGACGGGGCCGGGCACTGAAGCTTTCTTT.

This chain uses TRBV11-2 with TRBJ2-3; D uncertain. The CDR3 length is 14 residues. CDR1 and CDR2 from the germline V gene are SGHAT and FQNNGV. V lost 2 bases and J lost 6, with 12 bases in between. The CDR3 DNA reads as TGTGCCAGCAGCTTAAGCCACGTAACGGATACGCAGTATTTT. Its protein is CASSLSHVTDTQYF.